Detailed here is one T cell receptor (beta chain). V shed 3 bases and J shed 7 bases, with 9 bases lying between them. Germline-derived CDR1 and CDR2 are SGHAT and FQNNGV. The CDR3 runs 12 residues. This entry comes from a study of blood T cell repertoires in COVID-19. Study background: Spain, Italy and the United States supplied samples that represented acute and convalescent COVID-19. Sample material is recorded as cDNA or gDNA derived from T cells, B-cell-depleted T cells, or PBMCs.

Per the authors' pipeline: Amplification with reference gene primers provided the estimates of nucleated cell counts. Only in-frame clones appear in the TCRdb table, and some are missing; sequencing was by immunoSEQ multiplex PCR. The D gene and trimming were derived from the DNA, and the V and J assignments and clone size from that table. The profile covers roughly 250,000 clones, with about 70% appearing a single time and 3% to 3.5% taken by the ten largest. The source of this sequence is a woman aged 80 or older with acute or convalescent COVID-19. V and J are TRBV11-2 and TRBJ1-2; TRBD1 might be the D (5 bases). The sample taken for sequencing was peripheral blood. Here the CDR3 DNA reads TGTGCCAGCAGCTTTCAGGGATCTGGCTACACCTTC. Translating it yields CASSFQGSGYTF.